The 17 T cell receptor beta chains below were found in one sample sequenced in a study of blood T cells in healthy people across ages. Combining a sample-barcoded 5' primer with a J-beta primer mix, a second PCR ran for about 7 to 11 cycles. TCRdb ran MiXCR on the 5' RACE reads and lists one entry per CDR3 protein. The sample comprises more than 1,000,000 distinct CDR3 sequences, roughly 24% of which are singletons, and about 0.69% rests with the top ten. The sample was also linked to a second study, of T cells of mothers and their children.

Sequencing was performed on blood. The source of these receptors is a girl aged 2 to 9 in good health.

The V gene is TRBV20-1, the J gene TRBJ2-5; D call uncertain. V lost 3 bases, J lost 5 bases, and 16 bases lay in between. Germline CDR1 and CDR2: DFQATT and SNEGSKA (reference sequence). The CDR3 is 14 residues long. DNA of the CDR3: TGCAGTGCTAGCGGCCACCCGAGGACCGAGACCCAGTACTTC. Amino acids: CSASGHPRTETQYF.

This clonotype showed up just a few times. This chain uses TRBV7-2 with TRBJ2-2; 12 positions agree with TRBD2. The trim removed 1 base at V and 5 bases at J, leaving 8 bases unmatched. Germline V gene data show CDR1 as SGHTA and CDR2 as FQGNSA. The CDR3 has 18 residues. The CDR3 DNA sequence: TGTGCCAGCAGCTTAGGGTTCCCCGGGACTAGCGGGACCGGGGAGCTGTTTTTT. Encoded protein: CASSLGFPGTSGTGELFF.

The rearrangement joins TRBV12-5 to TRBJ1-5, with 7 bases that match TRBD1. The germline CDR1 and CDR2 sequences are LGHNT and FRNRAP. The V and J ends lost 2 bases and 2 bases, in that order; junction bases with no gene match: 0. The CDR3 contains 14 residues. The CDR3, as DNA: TGTGCTAGTGGTTTGACAGGGGGCAATCAGCCCCAGCATTTT. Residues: CASGLTGGNQPQHF.

This chain's CDR3 is CASSFWAVQETQYF. The CDR3 DNA reads TGTGCCAGCAGCTTCTGGGCTGTGCAAGAGACCCAGTACTTC. V and J are TRBV5-6 and TRBJ2-5, with D unclear. Germline values: CDR1 SGHDT, CDR2 YYEEEE. CDR3 size: 14 residues. Trimming removed 2 bases at V and 2 bases at J, with 10 bases between.

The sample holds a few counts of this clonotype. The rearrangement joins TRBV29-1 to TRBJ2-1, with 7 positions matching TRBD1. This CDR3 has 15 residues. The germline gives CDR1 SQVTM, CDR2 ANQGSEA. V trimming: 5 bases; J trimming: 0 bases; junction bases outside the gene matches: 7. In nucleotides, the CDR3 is TGCAGCGTTTTGACAGGGTTGAGCTCCTACAATGAGCAGTTCTTC. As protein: CSVLTGLSSYNEQFF.

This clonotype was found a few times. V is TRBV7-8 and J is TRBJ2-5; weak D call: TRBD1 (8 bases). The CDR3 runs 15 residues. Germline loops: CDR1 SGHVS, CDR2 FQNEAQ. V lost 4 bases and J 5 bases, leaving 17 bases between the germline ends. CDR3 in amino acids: CASSYRQGRVETQYF. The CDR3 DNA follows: TGTGCCAGCAGCTATCGACAGGGGAGGGTGGAGACCCAGTACTTC.

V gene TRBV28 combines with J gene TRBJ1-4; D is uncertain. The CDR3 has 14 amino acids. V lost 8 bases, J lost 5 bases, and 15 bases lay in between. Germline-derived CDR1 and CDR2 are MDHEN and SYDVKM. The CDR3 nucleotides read TGTGCCAGCGAATCAAGAAAAACCAATGAAAAACTGTTTTTT. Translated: CASESRKTNEKLFF.

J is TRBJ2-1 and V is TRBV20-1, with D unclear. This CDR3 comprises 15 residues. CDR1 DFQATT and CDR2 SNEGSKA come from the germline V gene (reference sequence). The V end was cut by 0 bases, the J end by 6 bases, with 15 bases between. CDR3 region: CSARDILNARNEQFF. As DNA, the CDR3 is TGCAGTGCTAGAGATATATTGAACGCTCGCAATGAGCAGTTCTTC.

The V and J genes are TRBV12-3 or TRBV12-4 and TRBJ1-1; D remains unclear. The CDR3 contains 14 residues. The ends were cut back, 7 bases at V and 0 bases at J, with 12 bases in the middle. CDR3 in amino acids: CASIRASMNTEAFF. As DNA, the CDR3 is TGTGCCAGCATCCGGGCGTCCATGAACACTGAAGCTTTCTTT.

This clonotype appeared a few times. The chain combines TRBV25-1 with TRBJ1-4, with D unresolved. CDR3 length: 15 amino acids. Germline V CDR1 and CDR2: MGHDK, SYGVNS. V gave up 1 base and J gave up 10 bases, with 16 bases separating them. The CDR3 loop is CASSESRANAGKLFF. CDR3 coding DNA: TGTGCCAGCAGTGAATCTCGGGCCAACGCTGGAAAACTGTTTTTT.

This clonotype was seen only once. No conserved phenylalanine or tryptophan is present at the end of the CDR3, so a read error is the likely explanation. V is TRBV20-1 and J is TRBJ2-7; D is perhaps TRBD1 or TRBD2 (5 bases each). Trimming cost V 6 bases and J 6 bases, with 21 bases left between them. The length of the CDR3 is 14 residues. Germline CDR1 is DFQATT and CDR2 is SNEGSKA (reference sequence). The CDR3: CSAGPSIEGPEQYL. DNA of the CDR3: TGCAGTGCAGGCCCCTCTATTGAGGGACCCGAGCAGTACCTC.

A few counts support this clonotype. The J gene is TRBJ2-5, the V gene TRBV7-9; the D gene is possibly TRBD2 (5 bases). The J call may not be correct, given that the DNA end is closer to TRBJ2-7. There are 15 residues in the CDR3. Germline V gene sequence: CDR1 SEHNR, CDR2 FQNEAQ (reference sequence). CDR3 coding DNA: TGTGCCAGCAGCGGCGGGTCCCTTGTTTCCTACGAGCAGTACTTC. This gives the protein CASSGGSLVSYEQYF.

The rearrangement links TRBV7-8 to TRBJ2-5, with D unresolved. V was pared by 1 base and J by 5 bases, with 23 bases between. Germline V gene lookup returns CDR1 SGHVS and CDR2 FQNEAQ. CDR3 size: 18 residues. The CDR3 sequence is CASSLEVVAETKFETQYF. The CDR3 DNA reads TGTGCCAGCAGCTTAGAGGTCGTCGCGGAGACCAAGTTCGAGACCCAGTACTTC.

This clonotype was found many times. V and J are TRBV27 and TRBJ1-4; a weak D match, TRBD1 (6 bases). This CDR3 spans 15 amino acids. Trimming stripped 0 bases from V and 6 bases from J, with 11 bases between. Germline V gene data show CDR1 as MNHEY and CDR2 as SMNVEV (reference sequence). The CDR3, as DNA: TGTGCCAGCAGTTTATCGGGGACAAACGATGAAAAACTGTTTTTT. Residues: CASSLSGTNDEKLFF.

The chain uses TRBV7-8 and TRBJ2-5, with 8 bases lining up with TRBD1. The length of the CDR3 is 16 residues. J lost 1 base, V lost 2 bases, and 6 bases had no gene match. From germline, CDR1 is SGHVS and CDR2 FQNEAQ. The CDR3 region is CASSLQGARIQETQYF. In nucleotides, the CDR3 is TGTGCCAGCAGCTTACAGGGGGCTAGAATCCAAGAGACCCAGTACTTC. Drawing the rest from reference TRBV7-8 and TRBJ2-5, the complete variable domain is GAGVSQSPRYKVAKRGQDVALRCDPISGHVSLFWYQQALGQGPEFLTYFQNEAQLDKSGLPSDRFFAERPEGSVSTLKIQRTQQEDSAVYLCASSLQGARIQETQYFGPGTRLLVL.

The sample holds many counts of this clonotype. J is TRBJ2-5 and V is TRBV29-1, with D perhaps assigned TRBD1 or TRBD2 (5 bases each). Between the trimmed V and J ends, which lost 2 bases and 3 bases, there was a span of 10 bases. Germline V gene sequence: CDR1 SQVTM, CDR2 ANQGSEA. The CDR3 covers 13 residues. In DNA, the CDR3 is TGCAGCGTTGAAAGGCAGGGAGAAGAGACCCAGTACTTC. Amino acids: CSVERQGEETQYF.

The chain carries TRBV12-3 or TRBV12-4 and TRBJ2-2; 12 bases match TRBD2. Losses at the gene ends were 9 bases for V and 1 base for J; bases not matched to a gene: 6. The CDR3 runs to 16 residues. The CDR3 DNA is TGTGCCAGTCAGGGACTAGCGGGTTTGAACACCGGGGAGCTGTTTTTT. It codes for CASQGLAGLNTGELFF.